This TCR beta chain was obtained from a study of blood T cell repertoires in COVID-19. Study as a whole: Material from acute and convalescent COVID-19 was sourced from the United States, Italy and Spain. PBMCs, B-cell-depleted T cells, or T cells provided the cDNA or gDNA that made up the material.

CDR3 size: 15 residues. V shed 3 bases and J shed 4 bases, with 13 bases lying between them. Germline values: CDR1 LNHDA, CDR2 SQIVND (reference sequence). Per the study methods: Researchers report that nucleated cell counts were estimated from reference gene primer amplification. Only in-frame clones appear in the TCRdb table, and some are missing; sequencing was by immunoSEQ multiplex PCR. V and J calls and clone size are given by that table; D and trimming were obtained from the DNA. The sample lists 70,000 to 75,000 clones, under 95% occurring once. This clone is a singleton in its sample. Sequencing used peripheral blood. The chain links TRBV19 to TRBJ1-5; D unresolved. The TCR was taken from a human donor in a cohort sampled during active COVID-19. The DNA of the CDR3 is TGTGCCAGTAGTATGCGAAGGCAGGTGAATCAGCCCCAGCATTTT. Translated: CASSMRRQVNQPQHF.